The TCR beta chain described here comes from a study of shared clonotypes between healthy human individuals. Study background: Three plates were used per donor for CD4 naive, three for CD4 memory, two for CD8 naive and one for CD8 memory.

A deep-level run was used for the assay. The authors' processing: ImmunoSEQ yielded junction-only sequences lacking quality scores, so filtering differed. Using immunoSEQ multiplex PCR, the repertoire was profiled, and TCRdb retains in-frame clones only, with some absent. V and J calls plus clone size are reproduced from that table; the DNA served to infer D and trimming. The sample includes more than 850,000 clones, around three quarters of them seen just once. With 4 bases clipped from V and 6 bases from J, the junction kept 4 bases outside the gene matches. Germline CDR1 is SGHNT and CDR2 is YYREEE (reference sequence). The CDR3 is 12 residues long.

J is TRBJ2-7 and V is TRBV5-4; 7 nucleotides agree with TRBD1. This TCR was sampled from a young man in good health. Some clones in this sample may be carry-over from other donors' samples. The source material was memory CD4+ T cells from PBMCs. Regarding subset: CD45RA-negative fraction. The CDR3 nucleotides read TGTGCCAGCAGCCTTTGGGACAGCGAGCAGTACTTC. Its translation is CASSLWDSEQYF.